A single sample is the source of the 14 T cell receptor beta chains below, sequenced in a study of OX40 agonist ivuxolimab in advanced cancers. The data were produced by immunoSEQ multiplex PCR, yet TCRdb's version contains in-frame clones alone and is incomplete. There are some 140,000 clones in the sample; roughly nine tenths occur only once, and 0.85% to 1.4% lies in the top ten. Sequenced material: CD4+ or CD8+ T cells sorted from blood, taken in a trial of the OX40 agonist ivuxolimab. These receptors were taken from an adult with an advanced solid tumor such as melanoma, head and neck, liver or kidney cancer.

The gene calls are TRBV7-9 and TRBJ2-2, with D perhaps TRBD1 or TRBD2 (6 bases each). The CDR3 runs 13 residues. Trimming removed 3 bases at V and 9 bases at J, with 11 bases between. The germline gives CDR1 SEHNR, CDR2 FQNEAQ (reference sequence). DNA for the CDR3: TGTGCCAGCAGCTTCACAGGGACTTGGGAGCTGTTTTTT. This codes for CASSFTGTWELFF.

The genes are TRBV29-1 and TRBJ2-7, with TRBD1 as a possible D gene (6 bases). The CDR3 is 12 amino acids. The ends were cut back, 4 bases at V and 2 bases at J, with 9 bases in the middle. The germline CDR1 and CDR2 sequences are SQVTM and ANQGSEA. CDR3: CSVGQETYEQYF. DNA of the CDR3: TGCAGCGTTGGACAGGAGACCTACGAGCAGTACTTC.

The chain links TRBV14 to TRBJ1-1; D gene unclear. This CDR3 is 14 amino acids long. The V end lost 1 base, the J end lost 2 bases, and 8 bases lay between the germline ends. CDR1 is SGHDN and CDR2 is FVKESK in the germline V gene. The CDR3 nucleotides read TGTGCCAGCAGCCAAGCTTGGGGAAACACTGAAGCTTTCTTT. This gives the protein CASSQAWGNTEAFF.

CDR3 protein: CASSPGTSTHEQFF. DNA for the CDR3: TGTGCCAGCAGCCCCGGGACTAGCACACATGAGCAGTTCTTC. This rearrangement joins TRBV9 to TRBJ2-1, with TRBD2 matching 9 bases. The CDR3 has 14 amino acids. Germline CDR1 reads SGDLS; CDR2 reads YYNGEE. The V and J ends lost 4 bases and 8 bases, in that order; junction bases with no gene match: 7.

This chain connects TRBV19 to TRBJ1-5, with 7 bases that match TRBD1. From germline, CDR1 is LNHDA and CDR2 SQIVND (reference sequence). Trimming took 5 bases from V and 3 from J; bases not matched to a gene: 7. The CDR3 contains 15 residues. For the CDR3, the DNA is TGTGCCAGTAGTCCCGGGACAGTAACCAATCAGCCCCAGCATTTT. As protein: CASSPGTVTNQPQHF.

V gene TRBV5-1 combines with J gene TRBJ1-1; TRBD1 aligns across 7 bases. The CDR3 spans 14 residues. The J segment lost 1 base and the V segment lost 2 bases, leaving 2 bases of the junction unmatched. The germline CDR1 and CDR2 sequences are SGHRS and YFSETQ. For the CDR3, the DNA is TGCGCCAGCAGCTTACAGGGGCCGAACACTGAAGCTTTCTTT. It is translated as CASSLQGPNTEAFF.

The CDR3 loop reads CASRGAWGEQYF. The CDR3 DNA follows: TGTGCCAGCAGAGGGGCTTGGGGGGAGCAGTACTTC. The V gene is TRBV11-3, the J gene TRBJ2-5; D is perhaps TRBD2 (6 bases). Germline loops: CDR1 SGHNT, CDR2 YENEEA. This CDR3 is 12 amino acids long. With 6 bases removed from V and 11 bases from J, the gap between germline ends came to 16 bases.

The chain uses TRBV25-1 and TRBJ2-1, with D possibly TRBD1 on 6 matching bases. CDR3 length: 15 amino acids. Germline-derived CDR1 and CDR2 are MGHDK and SYGVNS. Trimming removed 1 base from V and 1 base from J, with 8 bases in between. In DNA form, the CDR3 reads TGTGCCAGCAGTGAATTTAGGGGGTCCTACAATGAGCAGTTCTTC. Translating gives CASSEFRGSYNEQFF. Drawing the rest from reference TRBV25-1 and TRBJ2-1, the complete variable domain is EADIYQTPRYLVIGTGKKITLECSQTMGHDKMYWYQQDPGMELHLIHYSYGVNSTEKGDLSSESTVSRIRTEHFPLTLESARPSHTSQYLCASSEFRGSYNEQFFGPGTRLTVL.

The V and J genes are TRBV2 and TRBJ2-1; 10 positions agree with TRBD1. CDR3 length equals 15 residues. With 7 bases clipped from V and 4 bases from J, the junction kept 7 bases outside the gene matches. Germline CDR1 and CDR2: SNHLY and FYNNEI. This CDR3 reads CASKKGTGAYNEQFF. Written as DNA, the CDR3 is TGTGCCAGCAAGAAAGGGACAGGGGCATACAATGAGCAGTTCTTC.

Only one count was recorded for this clone. The rearrangement uses TRBV4-1 and TRBJ2-3, with D tentatively TRBD2 (5 bases). The germline CDR1 and CDR2 sequences are MGHRA and YSYEKL. Trimming took off 1 base at V and 5 bases at J, with 7 bases between the two ends. CDR3 length: 13 amino acids. In nucleotides, the CDR3 is TGCGCCAGCAGCCAAGGAGAGGGAGATACGCAGTATTTT. This sequence encodes CASSQGEGDTQYF.

The rearrangement joins TRBV29-1 to TRBJ1-4; possible D gene TRBD1, 6 bases. The CDR3 has 13 amino acids. The V end was cut by 2 bases, the J end by 7 bases, with 11 bases between. Per the germline V gene, CDR1 is SQVTM and CDR2 is ANQGSEA. Written as DNA, the CDR3 is TGCAGCGTTGAACCAGGGGAGGGTGAAAAACTGTTTTTT. Its protein product is CSVEPGEGEKLFF.

The CDR3 region has the DNA TGTGCCAGCAGTGAGACACAGGGGGCGCAAGAGACCCAGTACTTC. Translated: CASSETQGAQETQYF. V gene TRBV25-1 combines with J gene TRBJ2-5, with 9 bases fitting TRBD1. V lost 3 bases to trimming and J lost 2 bases; unmatched junction nucleotides: 4. Per germline, CDR1 MGHDK and CDR2 SYGVNS. This CDR3 has 15 residues.

The V call is TRBV28, the J call TRBJ2-3; TRBD1 might be the D (7 bases). This CDR3 contains 15 residues. Germline V CDR1 and CDR2: MDHEN, SYDVKM. Trimming removed 4 bases at V and 5 bases at J, with 16 bases between. CDR3 in amino acids: CASSSREPGGDTQYF. The CDR3 DNA reads as TGTGCCAGCAGTTCACGGGAGCCAGGGGGAGATACGCAGTATTTT. Full variable domain (missing parts from reference TRBV28 and TRBJ2-3): DVKVTQSSRYLVKRTGEKVFLECVQDMDHENMFWYRQDPGLGLRLIYFSYDVKMKEKGDIPEGYSVSREKKERFSLILESASTNQTSMYLCASSSREPGGDTQYFGPGTRLTVL.

This chain uses TRBV5-1 with TRBJ2-3; TRBD1 matches at 12 bases. The CDR3 runs 16 residues. Germline lookup yields CDR1 SGHRS and CDR2 YFSETQ. With 0 bases clipped from V and 7 bases from J, the junction kept 6 bases outside the gene matches. In nucleotides, the CDR3 is TGCGCCAGCAGCTTGGCCGGGACAGGGGGCGTAAATACGCAGTATTTT. Encoded protein: CASSLAGTGGVNTQYF.